A selection of T cell receptor beta chains follows, all from one sample in a study of Ad26.COV2.S vaccination and SARS-CoV-2 variants. This table comes from immunoSEQ multiplex PCR, and its TCRdb copy is limited to in-frame clones, with some not included. The sample has over 400,000 clones; approximately 92% are singletons. Source: peripheral blood, taken in a trial of Ad26.COV2.S vaccine versus placebo. The receptors here all came from a person aged 18-65 years who received the Ad26.COV2.S COVID-19 vaccine or a placebo. CDR3s include the opening cysteine and the closing phenylalanine or tryptophan. Each record gives: V gene, J gene, D gene, CDR3 DNA, CDR3 protein. The D gene is left open where the match is weak.

v_call: TRBV2; j_call: TRBJ2-1; d_call: TRBD2; cdr3_nt: TGTGCCAGCAGGGTAGCGGGGGGACCCTACAATGAGCAGTTCTTC; cdr3_aa: CASRVAGGPYNEQFF
v_call: TRBV7-8; j_call: TRBJ1-1; d_call: NA; cdr3_nt: TGTGCCAGCAGCGGCGGGGGCAGCCTAAGCACTGAAGCTTTCTTT; cdr3_aa: CASSGGGSLSTEAFF
v_call: TRBV5-1; j_call: TRBJ2-2; d_call: TRBD1; cdr3_nt: TGCGCCAGCAGCTTATACGAGGGACAGGGAGGCACCGGGGAGCTGTTTTTT; cdr3_aa: CASSLYEGQGGTGELFF
v_call: TRBV7-2; j_call: TRBJ2-3; d_call: NA; cdr3_nt: TGTGCCAGCAGCTTAGATCCGGACACGCGGTACACAGATACGCAGTATTTT; cdr3_aa: CASSLDPDTRYTDTQYF
v_call: TRBV6-5; j_call: TRBJ2-6; d_call: NA; cdr3_nt: TGTGCCAGCAGTTACTCGGAGCTCTCTGGGGCCAACGTCCTGACTTTC; cdr3_aa: CASSYSELSGANVLTF
v_call: TRBV14; j_call: TRBJ2-1; d_call: NA; cdr3_nt: TGTGCCAGCAGCCAAGACAGTGAAACTAACTACAATGAGCAGTTCTTC; cdr3_aa: CASSQDSETNYNEQFF
v_call: TRBV29-1; j_call: TRBJ2-3; d_call: NA; cdr3_nt: TGCAGCGTTGATATCCTTCAGGGGACAGATACGCAGTATTTT; cdr3_aa: CSVDILQGTDTQYF
v_call: TRBV27; j_call: TRBJ2-7; d_call: NA; cdr3_nt: TGTGCCAGCAGTTTATCGGACAGTCCCTCCTACGAGCAGTACTTC; cdr3_aa: CASSLSDSPSYEQYF
v_call: TRBV7-9; j_call: TRBJ2-5; d_call: NA; cdr3_nt: TGTGCCAGCAGCGAGCGGACACTCGGACAAGAGACCCAGTACTTC; cdr3_aa: CASSERTLGQETQYF
v_call: TRBV19; j_call: TRBJ2-1; d_call: NA; cdr3_nt: TGTGCCAGTAGGACCCAGGGGCGGGGAGAGCAGTTCTTC; cdr3_aa: CASRTQGRGEQFF
v_call: TRBV27; j_call: TRBJ1-2; d_call: NA; cdr3_nt: TGTGCCAGCAGCTCCGAACCAGGAAACTATGGCTACACCTTC; cdr3_aa: CASSSEPGNYGYTF
v_call: TRBV27; j_call: TRBJ2-1; d_call: NA; cdr3_nt: TGTGCCAGCAGTTCGAGAGGGGCCTACAATGAGCAGTTCTTC; cdr3_aa: CASSSRGAYNEQFF
v_call: TRBV5-1; j_call: TRBJ2-7; d_call: TRBD1; cdr3_nt: TGCGCCAGCAGCCCCAGGGACAGGGACAGCTACGAGCAGTACTTC; cdr3_aa: CASSPRDRDSYEQYF
v_call: TRBV29-1; j_call: TRBJ2-7; d_call: NA; cdr3_nt: TGCAGCGTTGATACCGGTACCTACGAGCAGTACTTC; cdr3_aa: CSVDTGTYEQYF